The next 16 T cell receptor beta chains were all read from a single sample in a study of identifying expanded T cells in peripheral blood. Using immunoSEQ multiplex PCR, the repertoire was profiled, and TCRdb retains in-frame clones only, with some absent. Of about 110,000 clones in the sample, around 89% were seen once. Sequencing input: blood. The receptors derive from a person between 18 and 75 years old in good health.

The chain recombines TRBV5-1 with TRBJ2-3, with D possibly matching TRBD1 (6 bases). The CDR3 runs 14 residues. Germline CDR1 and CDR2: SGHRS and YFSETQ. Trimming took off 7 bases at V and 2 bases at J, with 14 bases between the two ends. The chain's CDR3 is CASAQGQYTDTQYF. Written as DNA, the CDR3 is TGCGCCAGCGCGCAAGGACAGTACACAGATACGCAGTATTTT.

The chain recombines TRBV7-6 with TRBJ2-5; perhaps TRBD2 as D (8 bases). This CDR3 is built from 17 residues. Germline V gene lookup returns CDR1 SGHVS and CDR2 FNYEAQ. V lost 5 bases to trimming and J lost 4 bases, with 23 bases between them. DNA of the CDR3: TGTGCCAGCAGCGTTAGCGGGACAGCGATACCCTCAGAGACCCAGTACTTC. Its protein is CASSVSGTAIPSETQYF. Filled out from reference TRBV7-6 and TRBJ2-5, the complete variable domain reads GAGVSQSPRYKVTKRGQDVALRCDPISGHVSLYWYRQALGQGPEFLTYFNYEAQQDKSGLPNDRFSAERPEGSISTLTIQRTEQRDSAMYRCASSVSGTAIPSETQYFGPGTRLLVL.

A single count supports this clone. The CDR3, as DNA: TGCAGTGTGCAGGGTTCCCACGAGCAGTACTTC. Its protein is CSVQGSHEQYF. The chain recombines TRBV20-1 with TRBJ2-7; D is possibly TRBD1 (5 bases). From germline, CDR1 is DFQATT and CDR2 SNEGSKA (reference sequence). Trimming left V 7 bases short and J 5 bases short, with 12 bases between. CDR3 length equals 11 residues.

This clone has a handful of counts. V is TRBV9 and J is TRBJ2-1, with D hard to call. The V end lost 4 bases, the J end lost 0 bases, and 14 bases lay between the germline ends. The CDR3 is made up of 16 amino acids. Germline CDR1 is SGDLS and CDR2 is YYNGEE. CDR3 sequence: CASSPETQLSYNEQFF. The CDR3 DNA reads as TGTGCCAGCAGCCCAGAAACACAACTCTCCTACAATGAGCAGTTCTTC. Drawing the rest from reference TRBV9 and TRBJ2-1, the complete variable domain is DSGVTQTPKHLITATGQRVTLRCSPRSGDLSVYWYQQSLDQGLQFLIQYYNGEERAKGNILERFSAQQFPDLHSELNLSSLELGDSALYFCASSPETQLSYNEQFFGPGTRLTVL.

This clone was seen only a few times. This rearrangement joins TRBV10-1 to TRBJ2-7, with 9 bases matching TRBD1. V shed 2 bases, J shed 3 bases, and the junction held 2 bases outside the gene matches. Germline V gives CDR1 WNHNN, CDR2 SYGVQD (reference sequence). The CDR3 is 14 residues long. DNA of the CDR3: TGCGCCAGCAGTGAGACAGGGGGCGGCTACGAGCAGTACTTC. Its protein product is CASSETGGGYEQYF.

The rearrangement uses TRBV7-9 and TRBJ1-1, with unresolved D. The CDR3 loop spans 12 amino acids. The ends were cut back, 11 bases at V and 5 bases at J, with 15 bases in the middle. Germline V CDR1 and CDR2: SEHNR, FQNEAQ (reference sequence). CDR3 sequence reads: CAHRASTTEAFF. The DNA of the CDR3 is TGTGCCCACCGGGCCAGCACGACTGAAGCTTTCTTT.

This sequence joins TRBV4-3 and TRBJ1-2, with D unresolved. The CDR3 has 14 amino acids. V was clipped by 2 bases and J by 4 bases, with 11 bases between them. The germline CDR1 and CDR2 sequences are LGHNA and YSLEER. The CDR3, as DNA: TGCGCCAGCAGCCAAATCGTATCAGGCTATGGCTACACCTTC. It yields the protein CASSQIVSGYGYTF.

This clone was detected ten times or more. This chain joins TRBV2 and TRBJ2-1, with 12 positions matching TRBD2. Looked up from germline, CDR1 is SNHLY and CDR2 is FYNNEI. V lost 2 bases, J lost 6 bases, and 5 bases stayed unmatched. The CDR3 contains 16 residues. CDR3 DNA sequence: TGTGCCAGCAGTGAACTAGCGGGGGGGGACGCCAATGAGCAGTTCTTC. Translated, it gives CASSELAGGDANEQFF.

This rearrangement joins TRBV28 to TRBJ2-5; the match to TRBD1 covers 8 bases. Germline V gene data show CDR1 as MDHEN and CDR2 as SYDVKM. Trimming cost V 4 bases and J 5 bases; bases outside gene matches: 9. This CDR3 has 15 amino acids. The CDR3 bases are TGTGCCAGCAGTTCCCTGGCAGGGGGCGCTGAGACCCAGTACTTC. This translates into CASSSLAGGAETQYF.

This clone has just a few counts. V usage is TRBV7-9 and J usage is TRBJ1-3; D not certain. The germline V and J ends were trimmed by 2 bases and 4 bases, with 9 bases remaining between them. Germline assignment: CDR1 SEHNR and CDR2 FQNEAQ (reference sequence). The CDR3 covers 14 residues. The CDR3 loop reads CASSLMGTGNTIYF. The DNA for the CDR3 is TGTGCCAGCAGCTTAATGGGAACAGGAAACACCATATATTTT.

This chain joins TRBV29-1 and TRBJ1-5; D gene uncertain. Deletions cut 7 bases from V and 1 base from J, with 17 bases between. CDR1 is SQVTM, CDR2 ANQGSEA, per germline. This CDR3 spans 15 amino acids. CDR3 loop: CSAAKGPGSNQPQHF. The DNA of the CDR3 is TGCAGCGCTGCAAAAGGACCGGGAAGCAATCAGCCCCAGCATTTT.

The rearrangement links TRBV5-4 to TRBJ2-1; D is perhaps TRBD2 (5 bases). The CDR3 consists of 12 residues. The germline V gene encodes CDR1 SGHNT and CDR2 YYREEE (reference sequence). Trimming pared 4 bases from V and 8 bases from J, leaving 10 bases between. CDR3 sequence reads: CASSLLADEQFF. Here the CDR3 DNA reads TGTGCCAGCAGCCTTCTAGCCGATGAGCAGTTCTTC. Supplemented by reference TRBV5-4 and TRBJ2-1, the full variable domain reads ETGVTQSPTHLIKTRGQQVTLRCSSQSGHNTVSWYQQALGQGPQFIFQYYREEENGRGNFPPRFSGLQFPNYSSELNVNALELDDSALYLCASSLLADEQFFGPGTRLTVL.

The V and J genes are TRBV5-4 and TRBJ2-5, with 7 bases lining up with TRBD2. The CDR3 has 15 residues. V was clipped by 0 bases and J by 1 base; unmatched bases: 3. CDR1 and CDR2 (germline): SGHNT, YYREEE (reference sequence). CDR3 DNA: TGTGCCAGCAGCTTGGCTGCGGGGGTCCAAGAGACCCAGTACTTC. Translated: CASSLAAGVQETQYF.

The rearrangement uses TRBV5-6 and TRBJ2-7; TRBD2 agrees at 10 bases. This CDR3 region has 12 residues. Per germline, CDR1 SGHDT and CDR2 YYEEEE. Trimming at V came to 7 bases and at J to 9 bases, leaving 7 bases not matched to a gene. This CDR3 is CASSAGGRGQYF. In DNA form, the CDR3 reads TGTGCCAGCTCAGCGGGAGGGAGGGGGCAGTACTTC.

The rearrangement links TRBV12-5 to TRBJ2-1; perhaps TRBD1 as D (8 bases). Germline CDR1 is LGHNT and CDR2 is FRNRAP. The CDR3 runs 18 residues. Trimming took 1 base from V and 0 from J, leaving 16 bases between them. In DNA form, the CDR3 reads TGTGCTAGTGGTTTGGGAAGGACAGGGAGGGGCTCCTACAATGAGCAGTTCTTC. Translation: CASGLGRTGRGSYNEQFF.

The CDR3 DNA is TGTGCCAGCAGTTACTCGAGGCAGGCCTACGACTATGGCTACACCTTC. Amino acids: CASSYSRQAYDYGYTF. The chain links TRBV6-5 to TRBJ1-2; the D is unclear. Trimming stripped 0 bases from V and 3 bases from J, with 14 bases between. The CDR3 spans 16 residues. Germline V gene lookup returns CDR1 MNHEY and CDR2 SVGAGI.